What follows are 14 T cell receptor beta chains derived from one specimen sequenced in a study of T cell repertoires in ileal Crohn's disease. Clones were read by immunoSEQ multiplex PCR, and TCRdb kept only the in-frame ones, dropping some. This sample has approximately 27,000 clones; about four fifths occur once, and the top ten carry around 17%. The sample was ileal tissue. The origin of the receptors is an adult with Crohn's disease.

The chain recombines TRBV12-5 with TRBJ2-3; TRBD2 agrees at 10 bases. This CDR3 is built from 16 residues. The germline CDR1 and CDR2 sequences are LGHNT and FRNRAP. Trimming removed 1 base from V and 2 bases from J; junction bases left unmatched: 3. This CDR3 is CASGLGTSGHTDTQYF. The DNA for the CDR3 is TGTGCTAGTGGTTTGGGGACTAGCGGACACACAGATACGCAGTATTTT.

Written as DNA, the CDR3 is TGTGCCAGCAGCCCCCCCCTAACGGACTACGAGCAGTACTTC. It encodes CASSPPLTDYEQYF. V usage is TRBV7-9 and J usage is TRBJ2-5; D remains ambiguous. The end of the DNA is better explained by TRBJ2-7, so the J call may be wrong. The CDR3 runs 14 residues. In germline, CDR1 is SEHNR, CDR2 FQNEAQ (reference sequence).

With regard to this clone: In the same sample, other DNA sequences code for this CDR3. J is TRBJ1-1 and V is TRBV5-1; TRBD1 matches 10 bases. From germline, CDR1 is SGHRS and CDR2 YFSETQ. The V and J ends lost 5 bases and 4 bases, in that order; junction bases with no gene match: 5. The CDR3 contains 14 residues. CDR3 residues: CASSRRQGATEAFF. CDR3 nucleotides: TGCGCCAGCAGTCGACGACAGGGGGCCACTGAAGCTTTCTTT.

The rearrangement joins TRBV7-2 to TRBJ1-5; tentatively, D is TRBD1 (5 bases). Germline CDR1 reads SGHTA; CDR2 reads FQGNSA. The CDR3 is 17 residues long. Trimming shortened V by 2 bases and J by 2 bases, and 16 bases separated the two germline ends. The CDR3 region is CASSLRGSPEGNQPQHF. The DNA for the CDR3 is TGTGCCAGCAGCTTAAGGGGCAGCCCAGAGGGCAATCAGCCCCAGCATTTT.

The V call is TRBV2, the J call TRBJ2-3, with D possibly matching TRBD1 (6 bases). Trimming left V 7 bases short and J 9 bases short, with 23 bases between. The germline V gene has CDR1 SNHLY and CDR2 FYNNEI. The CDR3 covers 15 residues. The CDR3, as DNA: TGTGCCAGCACCCGCGGAACAGGGAAAGGCTCAACGCAGTATTTT. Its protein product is CASTRGTGKGSTQYF.

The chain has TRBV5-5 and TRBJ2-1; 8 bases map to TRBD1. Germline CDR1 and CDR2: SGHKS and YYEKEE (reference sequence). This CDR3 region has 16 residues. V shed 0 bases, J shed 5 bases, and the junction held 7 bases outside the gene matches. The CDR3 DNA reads TGTGCCAGCAGCTTGGCGTGGACAGGGATGAACAATGAGCAGTTCTTC. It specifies CASSLAWTGMNNEQFF.

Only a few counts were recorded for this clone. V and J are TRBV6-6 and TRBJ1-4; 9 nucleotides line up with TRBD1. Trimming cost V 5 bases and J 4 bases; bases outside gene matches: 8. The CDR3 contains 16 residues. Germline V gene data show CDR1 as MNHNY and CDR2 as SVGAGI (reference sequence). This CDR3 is CASSPPQGAGNEKLFF. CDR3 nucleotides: TGTGCCAGCAGTCCCCCACAGGGGGCAGGTAATGAAAAACTGTTTTTT.

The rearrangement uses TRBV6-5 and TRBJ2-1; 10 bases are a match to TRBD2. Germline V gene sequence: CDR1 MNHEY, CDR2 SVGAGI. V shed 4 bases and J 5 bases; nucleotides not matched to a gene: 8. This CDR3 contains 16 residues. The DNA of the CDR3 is TGTGCCAGCAGTTGGGGAGCGGGGGGGCTCGACAATGAGCAGTTCTTC. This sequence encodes CASSWGAGGLDNEQFF.

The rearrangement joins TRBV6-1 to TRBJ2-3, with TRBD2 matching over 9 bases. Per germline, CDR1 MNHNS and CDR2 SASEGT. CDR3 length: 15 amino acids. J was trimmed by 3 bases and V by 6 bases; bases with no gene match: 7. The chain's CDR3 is CASRGGGRGTDTQYF. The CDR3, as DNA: TGTGCCAGCAGGGGGGGCGGGAGGGGAACAGATACGCAGTATTTT.

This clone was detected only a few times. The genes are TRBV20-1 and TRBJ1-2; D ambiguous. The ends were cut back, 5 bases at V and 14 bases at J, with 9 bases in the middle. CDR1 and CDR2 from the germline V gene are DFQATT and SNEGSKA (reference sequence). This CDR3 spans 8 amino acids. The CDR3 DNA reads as TGCAGTGCTCCCCCCTCTACCTTC. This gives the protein CSAPPSTF.

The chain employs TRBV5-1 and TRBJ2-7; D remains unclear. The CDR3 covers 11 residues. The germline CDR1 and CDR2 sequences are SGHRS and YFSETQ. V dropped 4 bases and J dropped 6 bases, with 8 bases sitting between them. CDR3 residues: CASSELGEQYF. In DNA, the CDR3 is TGCGCCAGCAGCGAGCTTGGCGAGCAGTACTTC.

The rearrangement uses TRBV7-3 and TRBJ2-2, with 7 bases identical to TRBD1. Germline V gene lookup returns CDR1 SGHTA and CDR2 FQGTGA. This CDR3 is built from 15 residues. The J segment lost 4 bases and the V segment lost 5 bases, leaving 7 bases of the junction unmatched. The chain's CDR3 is CASSPRDSSTGELFF. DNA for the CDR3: TGTGCCAGCAGCCCCAGGGACAGCTCCACCGGGGAGCTGTTTTTT.

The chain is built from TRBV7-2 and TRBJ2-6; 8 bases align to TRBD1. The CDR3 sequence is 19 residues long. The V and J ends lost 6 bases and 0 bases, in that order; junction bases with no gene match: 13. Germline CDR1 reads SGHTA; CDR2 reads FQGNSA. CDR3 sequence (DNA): TGTGCCAGCAGGCTCCCAGGGGGCTTTTCTATCTCTGGGGCCAACGTCCTGACTTTC. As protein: CASRLPGGFSISGANVLTF.

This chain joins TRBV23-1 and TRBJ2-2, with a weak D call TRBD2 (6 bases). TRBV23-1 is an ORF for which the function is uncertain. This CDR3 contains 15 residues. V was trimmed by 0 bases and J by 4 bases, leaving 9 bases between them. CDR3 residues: CASSQSFGGTGELFF. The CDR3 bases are TGCGCCAGCAGTCAATCGTTCGGGGGCACCGGGGAGCTGTTTTTT.